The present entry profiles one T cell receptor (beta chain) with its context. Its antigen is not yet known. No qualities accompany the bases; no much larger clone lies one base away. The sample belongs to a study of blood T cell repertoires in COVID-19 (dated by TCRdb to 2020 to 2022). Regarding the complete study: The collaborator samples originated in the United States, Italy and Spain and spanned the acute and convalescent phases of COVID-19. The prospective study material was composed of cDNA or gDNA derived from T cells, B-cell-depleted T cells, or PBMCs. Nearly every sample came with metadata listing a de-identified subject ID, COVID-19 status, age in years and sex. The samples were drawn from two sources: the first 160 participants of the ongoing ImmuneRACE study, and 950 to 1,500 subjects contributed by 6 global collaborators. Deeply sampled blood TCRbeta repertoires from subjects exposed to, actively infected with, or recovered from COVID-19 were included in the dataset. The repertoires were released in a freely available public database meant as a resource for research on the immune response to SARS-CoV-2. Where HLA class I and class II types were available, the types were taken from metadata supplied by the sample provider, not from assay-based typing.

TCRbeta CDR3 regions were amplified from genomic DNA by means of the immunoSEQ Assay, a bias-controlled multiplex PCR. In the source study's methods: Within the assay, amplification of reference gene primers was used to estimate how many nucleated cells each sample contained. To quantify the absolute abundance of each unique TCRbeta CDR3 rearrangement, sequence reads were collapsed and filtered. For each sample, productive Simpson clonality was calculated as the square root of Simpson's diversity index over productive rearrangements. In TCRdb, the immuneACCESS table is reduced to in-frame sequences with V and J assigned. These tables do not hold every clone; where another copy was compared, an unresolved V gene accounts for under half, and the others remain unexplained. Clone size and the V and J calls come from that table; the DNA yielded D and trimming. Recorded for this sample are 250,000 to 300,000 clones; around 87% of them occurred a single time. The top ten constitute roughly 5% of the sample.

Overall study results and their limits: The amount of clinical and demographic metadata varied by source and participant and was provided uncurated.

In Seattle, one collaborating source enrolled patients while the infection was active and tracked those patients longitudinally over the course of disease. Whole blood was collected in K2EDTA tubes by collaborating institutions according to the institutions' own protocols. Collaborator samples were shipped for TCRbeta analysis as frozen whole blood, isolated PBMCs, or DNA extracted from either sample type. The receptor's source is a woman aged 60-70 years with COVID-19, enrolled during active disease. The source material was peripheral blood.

CDR3 region: CASSLDSYNSPLHF. The base sequence is TGTGCCAGCAGCCTAGACAGCTATAATTCACCCCTCCACTTT. The rearrangement joined TRBV5-6 to TRBJ1-6, with TRBD1 perhaps the D gene, on 5 matching bases. Via the germline V gene, CDR1 is SGHDT and CDR2 YYEEEE. From the cysteine up to the phenylalanine, the CDR3 has a length of 14 residues. Only the CDR3 portion is preserved as DNA: 42 bases, with reading frame beginning at the first base. At the junction V is shortened by 4 bases and J by 3 bases, with 8 bases in between.